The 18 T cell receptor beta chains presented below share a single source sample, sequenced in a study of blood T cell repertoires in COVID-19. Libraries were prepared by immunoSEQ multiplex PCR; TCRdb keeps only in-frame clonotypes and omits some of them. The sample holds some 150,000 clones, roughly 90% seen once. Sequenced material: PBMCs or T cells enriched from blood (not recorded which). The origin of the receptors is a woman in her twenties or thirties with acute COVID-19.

The CDR3 region is CASSLEGDLIRYEQYF. DNA for the CDR3: TGCGCCAGCAGCTTGGAGGGGGATCTAATACGCTACGAGCAGTACTTC. J is TRBJ2-7 and V is TRBV5-1, with D maybe TRBD1 (6 bases). Germline CDR1 and CDR2: SGHRS and YFSETQ. The CDR3 contains 16 residues. Between the trimmed V and J ends, which lost 0 bases and 3 bases, there was a span of 16 bases.

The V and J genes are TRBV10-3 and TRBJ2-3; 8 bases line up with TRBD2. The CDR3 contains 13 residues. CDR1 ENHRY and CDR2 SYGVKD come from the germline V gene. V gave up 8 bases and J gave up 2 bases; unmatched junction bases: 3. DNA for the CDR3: TGTGCCATCTCGGGGGGGGACACAGATACGCAGTATTTT. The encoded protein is CAISGGDTDTQYF.

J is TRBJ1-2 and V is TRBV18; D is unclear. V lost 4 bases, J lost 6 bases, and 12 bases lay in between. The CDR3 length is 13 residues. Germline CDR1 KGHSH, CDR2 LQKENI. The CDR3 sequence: CASSLNSGDGYTF. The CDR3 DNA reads TGTGCCAGCTCACTTAACAGCGGGGATGGCTACACCTTC.

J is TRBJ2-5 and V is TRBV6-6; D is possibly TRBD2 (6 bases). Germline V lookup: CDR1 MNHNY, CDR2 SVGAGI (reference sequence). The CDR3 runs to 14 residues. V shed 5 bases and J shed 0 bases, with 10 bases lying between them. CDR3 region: CASSQGTDQETQYF. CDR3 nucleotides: TGTGCCAGCAGTCAAGGGACTGACCAAGAGACCCAGTACTTC.

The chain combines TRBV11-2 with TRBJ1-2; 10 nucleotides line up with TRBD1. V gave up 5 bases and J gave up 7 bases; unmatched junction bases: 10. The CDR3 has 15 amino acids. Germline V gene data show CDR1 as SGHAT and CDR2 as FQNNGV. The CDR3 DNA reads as TGTGCCAGCAGCCCCAGCCCCGGGACAGGGGCTGGCTACACCTTC. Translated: CASSPSPGTGAGYTF.

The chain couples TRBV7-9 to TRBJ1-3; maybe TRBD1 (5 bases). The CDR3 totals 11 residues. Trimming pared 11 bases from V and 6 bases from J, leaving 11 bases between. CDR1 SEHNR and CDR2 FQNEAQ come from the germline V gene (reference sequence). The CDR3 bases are TGTGCCGGAGGAGGGGTAAACACCATATATTTT. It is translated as CAGGGVNTIYF. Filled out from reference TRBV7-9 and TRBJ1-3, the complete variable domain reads DTGVSQNPRHKITKRGQNVTFRCDPISEHNRLYWYRQTLGQGPEFLTYFQNEAQLEKSRLLSDRFSAERPKGSFSTLEIQRTEQGDSAMYLCAGGGVNTIYFGEGSWLTVV.

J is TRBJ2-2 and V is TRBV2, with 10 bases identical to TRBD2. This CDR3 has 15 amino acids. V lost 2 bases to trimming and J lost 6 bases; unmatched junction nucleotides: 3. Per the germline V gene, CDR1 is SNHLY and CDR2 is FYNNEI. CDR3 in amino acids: CASSELAGGPGELFF. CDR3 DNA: TGTGCCAGCAGTGAATTAGCGGGAGGACCCGGGGAGCTGTTTTTT.

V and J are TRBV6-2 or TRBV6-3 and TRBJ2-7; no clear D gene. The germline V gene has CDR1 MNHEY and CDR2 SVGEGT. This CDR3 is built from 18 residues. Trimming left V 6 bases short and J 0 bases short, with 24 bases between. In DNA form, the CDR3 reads TGTGCCAGCAGCCTATTCCCCCCCTTCGCGGAATTCTCCTACGAGCAGTACTTC. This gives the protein CASSLFPPFAEFSYEQYF.

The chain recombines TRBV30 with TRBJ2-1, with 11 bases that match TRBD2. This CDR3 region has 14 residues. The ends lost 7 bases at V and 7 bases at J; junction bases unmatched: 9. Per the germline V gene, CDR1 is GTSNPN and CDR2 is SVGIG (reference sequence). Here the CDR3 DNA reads TGTGCCTACGTAGTAGCGGGAGGGCCGAATGAGCAGTTCTTC. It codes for CAYVVAGGPNEQFF.

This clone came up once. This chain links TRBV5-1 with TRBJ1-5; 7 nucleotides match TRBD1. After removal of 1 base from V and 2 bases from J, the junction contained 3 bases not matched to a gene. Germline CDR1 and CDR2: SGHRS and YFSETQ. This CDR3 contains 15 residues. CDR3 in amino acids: CASSLLGGGNQPQHF. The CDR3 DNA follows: TGCGCCAGCAGCTTGCTAGGGGGCGGCAATCAGCCCCAGCATTTT.

The CDR3 loop reads CSAQGTHEQYF. The CDR3 DNA sequence: TGCAGTGCTCAGGGAACCCACGAGCAGTACTTC. The chain links TRBV20-1 to TRBJ2-7, with a possible D match to TRBD1 (5 bases). The germline V gene encodes CDR1 DFQATT and CDR2 SNEGSKA (reference sequence). The CDR3 is 11 residues long. The ends were cut back, 5 bases at V and 5 bases at J, with 10 bases in the middle.

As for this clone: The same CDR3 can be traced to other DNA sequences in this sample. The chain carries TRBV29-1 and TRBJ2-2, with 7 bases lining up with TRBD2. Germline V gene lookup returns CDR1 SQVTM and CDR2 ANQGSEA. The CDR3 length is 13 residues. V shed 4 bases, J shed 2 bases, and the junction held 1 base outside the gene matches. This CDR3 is CSVGAGNTGELFF. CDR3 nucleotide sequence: TGCAGCGTTGGAGCGGGAAACACCGGGGAGCTGTTTTTT.

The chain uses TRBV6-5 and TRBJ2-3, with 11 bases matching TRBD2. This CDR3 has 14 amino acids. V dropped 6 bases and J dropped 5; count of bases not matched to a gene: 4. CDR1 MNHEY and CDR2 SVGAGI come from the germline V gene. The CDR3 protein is CASRSGTSGDTQYF. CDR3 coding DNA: TGTGCCAGCAGGTCCGGGACTAGCGGAGATACGCAGTATTTT.

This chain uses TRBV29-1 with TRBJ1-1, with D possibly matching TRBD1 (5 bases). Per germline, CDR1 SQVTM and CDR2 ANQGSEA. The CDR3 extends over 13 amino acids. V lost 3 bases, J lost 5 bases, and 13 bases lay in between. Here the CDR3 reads CSVDGRVETEAFF. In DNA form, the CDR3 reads TGCAGCGTTGACGGCAGGGTCGAGACTGAAGCTTTCTTT.

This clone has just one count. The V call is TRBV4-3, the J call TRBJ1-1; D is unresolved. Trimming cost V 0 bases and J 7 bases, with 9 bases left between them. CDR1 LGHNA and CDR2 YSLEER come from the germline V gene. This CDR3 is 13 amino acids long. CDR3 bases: TGCGCCAGCAGCCAAGATGGGCAGGTTGAAGCTTTCTTT. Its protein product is CASSQDGQVEAFF.

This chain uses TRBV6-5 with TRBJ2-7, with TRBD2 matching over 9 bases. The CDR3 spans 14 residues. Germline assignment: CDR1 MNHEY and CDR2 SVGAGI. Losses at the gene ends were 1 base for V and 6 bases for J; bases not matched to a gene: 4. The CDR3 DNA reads TGTGCCAGCAGTTACTTTGCGGGAGGGCCCGAGCAGTACTTC. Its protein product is CASSYFAGGPEQYF.

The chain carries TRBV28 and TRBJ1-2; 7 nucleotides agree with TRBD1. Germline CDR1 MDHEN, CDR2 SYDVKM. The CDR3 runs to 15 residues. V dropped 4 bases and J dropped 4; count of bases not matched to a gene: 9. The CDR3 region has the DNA TGTGCCAGCAGTTCCTGGGAACAGGGGCGCTATGGCTACACCTTC. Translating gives CASSSWEQGRYGYTF.

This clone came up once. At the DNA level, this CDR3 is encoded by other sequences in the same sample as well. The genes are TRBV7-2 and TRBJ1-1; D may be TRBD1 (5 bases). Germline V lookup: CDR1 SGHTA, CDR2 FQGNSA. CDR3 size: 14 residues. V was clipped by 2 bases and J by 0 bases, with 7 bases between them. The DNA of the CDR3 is TGTGCCAGCAGCTTATCGGGGGTGAACACTGAAGCTTTCTTT. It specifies CASSLSGVNTEAFF.